This passage covers 5 T cell receptor beta chains from one sample sequenced in a study of T cells in localized non-small cell lung cancer. The protocol was immunoSEQ multiplex PCR, while the TCRdb copy is restricted to in-frame clones and leaves out a portion. This sample has over 25,000 clones, with roughly 87% found just once. The sequencing here drew on peripheral blood, taken before any cancer treatment. The receptors come from a woman aged 35-75 years with stage I lung adenocarcinoma.

The rearrangement joins TRBV29-1 to TRBJ1-1; 7 nucleotides agree with TRBD1. Trimming cost V 7 bases and J 1 base; bases outside gene matches: 9. The CDR3 extends over 14 amino acids. Germline V gene data show CDR1 as SQVTM and CDR2 as ANQGSEA. CDR3 sequence: CSGRTGGKNTEAFF. Written as DNA, the CDR3 is TGCAGCGGCAGGACAGGTGGAAAGAACACTGAAGCTTTCTTT.

This chain uses TRBV6-1 with TRBJ2-3, with 8 bases matching TRBD2. Per germline, CDR1 MNHNS and CDR2 SASEGT. The CDR3 is made up of 15 amino acids. Unmatched junction bases numbered 5, after V lost 4 bases and J lost 2 bases. The chain's CDR3 is CASSGPGLATDTQYF. CDR3 nucleotides: TGTGCCAGCAGTGGCCCTGGACTAGCCACAGATACGCAGTATTTT.

The rearrangement uses TRBV11-2 and TRBJ2-7; 9 positions match TRBD2. Germline V gives CDR1 SGHAT, CDR2 FQNNGV. The trim removed 1 base at V and 5 bases at J, leaving 9 bases unmatched. CDR3 size: 16 residues. This CDR3 is CASSLAGASGTHEQYF. The CDR3 nucleotides are TGTGCCAGCAGCTTAGCGGGGGCTAGCGGGACCCACGAGCAGTACTTC.

The CDR3 nucleotides are TGTGCCAGCAGCCAATCCCCCTCTGGAGATGGCTACACCTTC. It is translated as CASSQSPSGDGYTF. The V and J genes are TRBV9 and TRBJ1-2; D gene uncertain. Trimming pared 4 bases from V and 6 bases from J, leaving 16 bases between. The CDR3 spans 14 residues. Germline V gives CDR1 SGDLS, CDR2 YYNGEE.

The chain has TRBV18 and TRBJ2-7, with 9 bases identical to TRBD1. V shed 2 bases, J shed 5 bases, and the junction held 1 base outside the gene matches. The CDR3 sequence is 13 residues long. CDR1 and CDR2 (germline): KGHSH, LQKENI. CDR3 bases: TGTGCCAGCTCACCAAGGACAGGGGACGAGCAGTACTTC. Encoded protein: CASSPRTGDEQYF.